The sequence of this TCR beta chain was determined in a study of shared clonotypes between healthy human individuals. Across the study: There were three CD4 naive, three CD4 memory, two CD8 naive and one CD8 memory plates per donor.

This clone was recorded only once. The study ran the assay at deep level. In replicate PCRs of sorted subsets, around 200 ng DNA, 29,000 or so T cell genomes, was used. Assay used: immunoSEQ multiplex PCR; TCRdb lists only in-frame clones, some missing. The sample lists 850,000 to 1,200,000 clones, roughly 75% occurring once. CDR1 is MNHNY, CDR2 SVGAGI, per germline (reference sequence). V lost 6 bases and J 6 bases, leaving 15 bases between the germline ends. The CDR3 extends over 14 amino acids. V and J are TRBV6-6 and TRBJ2-4; maybe TRBD2 (6 bases). The sequenced sample was memory CD4+ T cells sorted from blood. Subset noted: CD45RA-negative fraction. This receptor was identified in a man younger than 35 in good health. Here the CDR3 reads CASSQSSDRNIQYF. DNA for the CDR3: TGTGCCAGCAGCCAATCTAGCGACCGAAACATTCAGTACTTC.